A single TCR beta chain is shown here with its context. Its antigen is unidentified. Per germline, CDR1 SGHDT and CDR2 YYEEEE. V was cut by 0 bases and J by 0 bases, with 7 bases left in between. The CDR3 sequence is 15 residues long. Assay used: immunoSEQ multiplex PCR; TCRdb lists only in-frame clones, some missing. The table has about 25,000 clones, roughly 80% seen once. PCR or immunohistochemistry showed mismatch repair deficiency in every enrolled patient. The source of the sample is a study of PD-1 blockade in mismatch repair-deficient tumors. Study as a whole: Patients had approximately 11 mismatch repair-deficient cancer types, all previously treated and progressing. Study observations and caveats: Rapid post-treatment expansion, then contraction, generally preceding radiologic response, marked tumor-resident clones.

The chain joins TRBV5-6 to TRBJ1-5; the D gene is possibly TRBD1 (5 bases). This TCR came from an adult with mismatch repair-deficient cancer. This specimen was PBMCs, taken before pembrolizumab treatment. The CDR3 DNA is TGTGCCAGCAGCTTGGAGGGGTATAGCAATCAGCCCCAGCATTTT. It is translated as CASSLEGYSNQPQHF.